This T cell receptor (beta chain) was observed in a study of T-cell memory formation after mild COVID-19. Overall study context: For the most part, TCR clusters were specific to one donor.

General observations from the study: Chiefly within CM and EM were the contracting CD4+ clones; CD8+ ones were within EMRA.

As for this clonotype: Its target is unknown.

The V end was cut by 0 bases, the J end by 4 bases, with 9 bases between. CDR1 and CDR2 from the germline V gene are SGHVS and FQNEAQ. CDR3 length: 14 amino acids. TCRdb passed the 5' RACE reads through MiXCR, listing each CDR3 protein once. The data hold some 110,000 distinct CDR3 sequences, with around 12% observed a single time. The gene calls are TRBV7-8 and TRBJ1-1; D might be TRBD1 (6 bases). Input material: PBMCs or a T cell subset sorted from them (not recorded which). This clonotype was obtained from an adult woman who had mild COVID-19 (a few samples of this study predate the infection). Cell type and time point are not known. CDR3 residues: CASSLAGGPTEAFF. The DNA for the CDR3 is TGTGCCAGCAGCTTAGCCGGGGGGCCCACTGAAGCTTTCTTT.